This T cell receptor (beta chain) was identified during a study of Ad26.COV2.S vaccination and SARS-CoV-2 variants. Study-wide findings and caveats: Substantial response breadth was reportedly seen for spike-specific CD8+ and CD4+ T cells after vaccination. Recipients of vaccine and of placebo showed similar breadth of their non-spike TCR repertoires.

This clone was detected once. Antigen: not known. The protocol was immunoSEQ multiplex PCR, while the TCRdb copy is restricted to in-frame clones and leaves out a portion. The table has 85,000 to 120,000 clones, 80% seen once. The CDR3 totals 13 residues. Germline V gives CDR1 SEHNR, CDR2 FQNEAQ (reference sequence). The V end was cut by 6 bases, the J end by 1 base, with 9 bases between. The receptor's source is a human donor who had recovered from COVID-19. The sequencing here drew on peripheral blood, taken after recovery from COVID-19. V is TRBV7-9 and J is TRBJ2-5; D is unclear. CDR3 loop: CASSTDSQETQYF. CDR3 DNA: TGTGCCAGCAGTACCGACTCCCAAGAGACCCAGTACTTC.